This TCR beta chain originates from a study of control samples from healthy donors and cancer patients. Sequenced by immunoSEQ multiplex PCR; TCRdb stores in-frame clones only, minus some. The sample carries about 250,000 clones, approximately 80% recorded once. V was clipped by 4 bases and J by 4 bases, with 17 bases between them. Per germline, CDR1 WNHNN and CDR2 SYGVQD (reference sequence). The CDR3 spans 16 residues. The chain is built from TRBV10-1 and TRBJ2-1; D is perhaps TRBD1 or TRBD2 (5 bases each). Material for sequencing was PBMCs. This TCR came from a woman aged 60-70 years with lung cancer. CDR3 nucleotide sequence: TGCGCCAGCAGTGGGTCATGGGGACGACAATACAATGAGCAGTTCTTC. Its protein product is CASSGSWGRQYNEQFF.